The 5 T cell receptor beta chains reported below all come from one sample, sequenced in a study of T-cell reconstitution after alpha-beta-depleted transplantation in children. Preparation of the TCRbeta library involved a method that used unique molecular identifiers. TCRdb passed the PCR reads through MiXCR, listing each CDR3 protein once. The table shows 540,000 or so distinct CDR3 sequences, with 20% to 25% occurring only once. The material sequenced was PBMCs, mostly from graft donor cells, taken 360 days after TCRalphabeta/CD19-depleted stem cell transplant. These TCRs come from a boy less than two years old who had a stem cell transplant for acute myeloid leukemia, so the T cells may come from the graft donor.

This chain joins TRBV28 and TRBJ1-2, with a possible D match to TRBD1 (6 bases). Per the germline V gene, CDR1 is MDHEN and CDR2 is SYDVKM. The CDR3 consists of 14 residues. V lost 3 bases to trimming and J lost 3 bases, with 11 bases between them. The CDR3 DNA reads TGTGCCAGCAGTTTCGCGACAGGTCACTATGGCTACACCTTC. Protein sequence: CASSFATGHYGYTF.

At least ten counts were recorded for this clonotype. This chain joins TRBV5-6 and TRBJ2-1, with TRBD2 matching 9 bases. The germline V gene encodes CDR1 SGHDT and CDR2 YYEEEE. The length of the CDR3 is 16 residues. V shed 2 bases, J shed 5 bases, and the junction held 8 bases outside the gene matches. The CDR3 nucleotides read TGTGCCAGCAGCTTCCTTCCTAGCGGGGTAGACAATGAGCAGTTCTTC. Its translation: CASSFLPSGVDNEQFF.

The CDR3 DNA follows: TGCAGTGCCCCGTTCGAAGGTGACACCATATATTTT. Its protein product is CSAPFEGDTIYF. The chain joins TRBV20-1 to TRBJ1-3; no clear D gene. Trimming removed 6 bases at V and 8 bases at J, with 14 bases between. CDR1 and CDR2 from the germline V gene are DFQATT and SNEGSKA (reference sequence). The CDR3 is 12 amino acids.

For the CDR3, the DNA is TGTGCCAGCTCGCCGGGGGGGCATACGCAGTATTTT. Its protein product is CASSPGGHTQYF. The chain has TRBV7-2 and TRBJ2-3; 8 nucleotides align to TRBD2. Per the germline V gene, CDR1 is SGHTA and CDR2 is FQGNSA. Trimming at V came to 8 bases and at J to 7 bases, leaving 5 bases not matched to a gene. The CDR3 sequence is 12 residues long. Filled out from reference TRBV7-2 and TRBJ2-3, the complete variable domain reads GAGVSQSPSNKVTEKGKDVELRCDPISGHTALYWYRQSLGQGLEFLIYFQGNSAPDKSGLPSDRFSAERTGGSVSTLTIQRTQQEDSAVYLCASSPGGHTQYFGPGTRLTVL.

This clonotype was seen repeatedly, ten times or more. This chain connects TRBV7-2 to TRBJ2-2; 7 bases line up with TRBD2. The germline CDR1 and CDR2 sequences are SGHTA and FQGNSA. J was trimmed by 5 bases and V by 2 bases; bases with no gene match: 2. The CDR3 sequence is 14 residues long. The CDR3 nucleotides read TGTGCCAGCAGCTTAAGCGGGGTTACCGGGGAGCTGTTTTTT. Residues: CASSLSGVTGELFF.